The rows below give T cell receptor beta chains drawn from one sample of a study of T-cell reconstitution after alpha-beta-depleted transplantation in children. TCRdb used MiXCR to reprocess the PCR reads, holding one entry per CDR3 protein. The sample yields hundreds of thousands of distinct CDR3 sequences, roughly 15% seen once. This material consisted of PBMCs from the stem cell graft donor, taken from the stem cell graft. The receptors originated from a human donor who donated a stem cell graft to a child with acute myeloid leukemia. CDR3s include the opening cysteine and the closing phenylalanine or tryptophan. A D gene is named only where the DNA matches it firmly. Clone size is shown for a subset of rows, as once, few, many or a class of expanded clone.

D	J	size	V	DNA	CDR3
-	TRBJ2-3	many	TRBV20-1	TGCAGTGCTAGAGTTAGGGGGGGCGTGGATACGCAGTATTTT	CSARVRGGVDTQYF
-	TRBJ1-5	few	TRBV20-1	TGCAGTGCGCATGGCAGGGGTCAGCCCCAGCATTTT	CSAHGRGQPQHF
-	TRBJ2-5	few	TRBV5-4	TGTGCCAGCAGCTTGGATTCCAGGGGCGGGGAGACCCAGTACTTC	CASSLDSRGGETQYF
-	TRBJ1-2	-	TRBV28	TGTGCCAGCATTATCGGGCAGGGTTTCAATGGCTACACCTTC	CASIIGQGFNGYTF
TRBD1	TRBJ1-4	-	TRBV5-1	TGCGCCAGCAGCACGGGACAGCCGGGGGGGAATGAAAAACTGTTTTTT	CASSTGQPGGNEKLFF
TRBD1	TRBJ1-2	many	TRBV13	TGTGCCAGCAGCTCATCCTTATCTTCGGACAGGCATGGCTACACCTTC	CASSSSLSSDRHGYTF
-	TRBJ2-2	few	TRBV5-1	TGCGCCAGCAGCTTGGATAGGGGCCTCTACACCGGGGAGCTGTTTTTT	CASSLDRGLYTGELFF
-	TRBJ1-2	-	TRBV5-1	TGCGCCAGCAGCTTTGGGTGGACAGCCCGTTTCCCAGATGGCTACACCTTC	CASSFGWTARFPDGYTF
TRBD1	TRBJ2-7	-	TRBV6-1	TGTGCCAGCAGGGGACAGGGTTTCTACGAGCAGTACTTC	CASRGQGFYEQYF
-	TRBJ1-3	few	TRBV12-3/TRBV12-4	TGTGCCAGCAGTTTAGCGATGACCTCTGGAAACACCATATATTTT	CASSLAMTSGNTIYF
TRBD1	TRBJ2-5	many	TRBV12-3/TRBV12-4	TGTGCCAGCAACTCCCCCTCGGACAGGGAGACCCAGTACTTC	CASNSPSDRETQYF
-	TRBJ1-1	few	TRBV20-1	TGCAGTGCCGCAAATGTTATGAACACTGAAGCTTTCTTT	CSAANVMNTEAFF
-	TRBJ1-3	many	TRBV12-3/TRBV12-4	TGTGCCAGCACCCCAGCCGGGGGCCGCTCTGGAAACACCATATATTTT	CASTPAGGRSGNTIYF
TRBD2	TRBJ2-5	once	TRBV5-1	TGCGCCAGCACCCCGACCCCGGGGGGCCAAGAGACCCAGTACTTC	CASTPTPGGQETQYF
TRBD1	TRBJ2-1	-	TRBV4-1	TGCGCCAGCAGCGACACAGGGGGTTGGGAGCAGTTCTTC	CASSDTGGWEQFF
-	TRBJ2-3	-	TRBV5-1	TGTGCCAGCAGCTCGGACAGAGTTAGCACAGATACGCAGTATTTT	CASSSDRVSTDTQYF
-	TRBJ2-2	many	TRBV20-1	TGCAGTGCTAGAGATGGGGGCTTGGACACCGGGGAGCTGTTTTTT	CSARDGGLDTGELFF
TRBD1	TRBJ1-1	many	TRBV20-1	TGCAGTGCTAGGAAGACAGGGAGGAACACTGAAGCTTTCTTT	CSARKTGRNTEAFF
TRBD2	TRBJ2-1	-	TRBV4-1	TGCGCCAGCAGCCAGGGGAGGGCCTACAATGAGCAGTTCTTC	CASSQGRAYNEQFF
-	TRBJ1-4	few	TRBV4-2	TGTGCCAGCAGCCTATTGGGGGCCGGGACAAACGCCTTGCCCAGTAATGAAAAACTGTTTTTT	CASSLLGAGTNALPSNEKLFF